This entry lists 14 T cell receptor beta chains sequenced from one sample in a study of T cell responses to AZD1222 COVID-19 vaccine. Here immunoSEQ multiplex PCR was the method, and the copy in TCRdb shows in-frame clones only, minus some. The top ten clones hold 2% to 2.5% of a sample with roughly 150,000 clones, around 93% of them seen once. The sample was peripheral blood, taken on day 0 of AZD1222 vaccination. The receptors here all came from an adult in good health.

Of note for this clone: Other DNA sequences from this sample encode an identical CDR3 as well. CDR3 amino acids: CASSTGQGLTDTQYF. CDR3 nucleotides: TGTGCCAGTAGTACCGGACAGGGGCTGACAGATACGCAGTATTTT. The rearrangement uses TRBV19 and TRBJ2-3; 9 bases are shared with TRBD1. V trimming: 4 bases; J trimming: 3 bases; junction bases outside the gene matches: 5. The CDR3 extends over 15 amino acids. Germline CDR1 is LNHDA and CDR2 is SQIVND (reference sequence). Looking up the rest from reference TRBV19 and TRBJ2-3 gives the full variable domain: DGGITQSPKYLFRKEGQNVTLSCEQNLNHDAMYWYRQDPGQGLRLIYYSQIVNDFQKGDIAEGYSVSREKKESFPLTVTSAQKNPTAFYLCASSTGQGLTDTQYFGPGTRLTVL.

The chain links TRBV6-5 to TRBJ2-1; a weak D match, TRBD1 (5 bases). This CDR3 has 12 amino acids. In germline, CDR1 is MNHEY, CDR2 SVGAGI. V was trimmed by 2 bases and J by 7 bases, leaving 6 bases between them. DNA of the CDR3: TGTGCCAGCAGTTACAAGGGGAATGAGCAGTTCTTC. Its translation is CASSYKGNEQFF.

The chain has TRBV10-1 and TRBJ1-1; the D gene is possibly TRBD1 (5 bases). CDR3 size: 15 residues. Trimming removed 2 bases at V and 11 bases at J, with 21 bases between. Looked up from germline, CDR1 is WNHNN and CDR2 is SYGVQD (reference sequence). The CDR3 bases are TGCGCCAGCAGTGAGCGGAGGGGAGTATTCCGGGATGCTTTCTTT. Amino acids: CASSERRGVFRDAFF.

V is TRBV12-5 and J is TRBJ2-1; 8 bases match TRBD2. The V gene's germline CDR1 is LGHNT and CDR2 FRNRAP. V lost 6 bases, J lost 7 bases, and 5 bases stayed unmatched. CDR3 length: 13 residues. CDR3 nucleotide sequence: TGTGCTAGTGGCCAAAGCGGGAGAAATGAGCAGTTCTTC. Amino acids: CASGQSGRNEQFF.

This chain uses TRBV10-3 with TRBJ2-1; D gene unclear. CDR1 ENHRY and CDR2 SYGVKD come from the germline V gene. Trimming left V 2 bases short and J 6 bases short, with 8 bases between. The CDR3 runs to 13 residues. The CDR3 coding sequence is TGTGCCATCAGTGAGCGCACTCCCAATGAGCAGTTCTTC. Its protein is CAISERTPNEQFF.

V is TRBV3-1 (or the pseudogene TRBV3-2) and J is TRBJ2-7; D tentatively reads TRBD1 or TRBD2 (6 bases each). CDR3 length: 14 amino acids. Germline V gene lookup returns CDR1 LGHDT and CDR2 YNNKEL (reference sequence). Trimming removed 8 bases at V and 3 bases at J, with 17 bases between. The CDR3 DNA follows: TGTGCCAGCTCGCGGGCGGGACAAGACTACGAGCAGTACTTC. Translation gives CASSRAGQDYEQYF.

This rearrangement joins TRBV5-1 to TRBJ2-1; the match to TRBD2 covers 14 bases. With V trimmed by 3 bases and J by 3 bases, 14 bases remained unmatched. Germline CDR1 is SGHRS and CDR2 is YFSETQ. The CDR3 runs to 20 residues. CDR3 sequence reads: CASSSRTSGRYLPIYNEQFF. CDR3 sequence (DNA): TGCGCCAGCAGCTCCCGGACTAGCGGGAGGTACCTGCCTATCTACAATGAGCAGTTCTTC. Together with reference TRBV5-1 and TRBJ2-1, the CDR3 gives the full variable domain: KAGVTQTPRYLIKTRGQQVTLSCSPISGHRSVSWYQQTPGQGLQFLFEYFSETQRNKGNFPGRFSGRQFSNSRSEMNVSTLELGDSALYLCASSSRTSGRYLPIYNEQFFGPGTRLTVL.

The chain couples TRBV3-1 (or the pseudogene TRBV3-2) to TRBJ1-5; perhaps TRBD1 as D (5 bases). Germline V gene sequence: CDR1 LGHDT, CDR2 YNNKEL (reference sequence). The CDR3 covers 13 residues. With 2 bases removed from V and 7 bases from J, the gap between germline ends came to 9 bases. CDR3 amino acids: CASSQSRDQPQHF. Written as DNA, the CDR3 is TGTGCCAGCAGCCAATCCAGGGACCAGCCCCAGCATTTT.

The chain is built from TRBV5-1 and TRBJ2-7, with 9 nucleotides matching TRBD2. The CDR3 length is 16 residues. The germline V gene has CDR1 SGHRS and CDR2 YFSETQ. V dropped 2 bases and J dropped 3; count of bases not matched to a gene: 9. The CDR3 here is CASSLSRPSGVYEQYF. The CDR3 DNA sequence: TGCGCCAGCAGCTTATCTAGACCTAGCGGGGTCTACGAGCAGTACTTC. The full variable domain, completed using reference TRBV5-1 and TRBJ2-7, is KAGVTQTPRYLIKTRGQQVTLSCSPISGHRSVSWYQQTPGQGLQFLFEYFSETQRNKGNFPGRFSGRQFSNSRSEMNVSTLELGDSALYLCASSLSRPSGVYEQYFGPGTRLTVT.

This chain uses TRBV5-1 with TRBJ2-3; 10 bases align to TRBD2. Germline V gene sequence: CDR1 SGHRS, CDR2 YFSETQ. The CDR3 loop spans 15 amino acids. Losses at the gene ends were 0 bases for V and 5 bases for J; bases not matched to a gene: 3. The CDR3 nucleotides read TGCGCCAGCAGCTTGGATTCTAGCGGGAGAGATACGCAGTATTTT. Its protein product is CASSLDSSGRDTQYF.

The V gene is TRBV10-3, the J gene TRBJ1-2; no definite D call. V lost 4 bases and J 0 bases, leaving 15 bases between the germline ends. The CDR3 runs 16 residues. The V gene's germline CDR1 is ENHRY and CDR2 SYGVKD. The CDR3 sequence: CAISATSEGANYGYTF. The DNA for the CDR3 is TGTGCCATCAGTGCTACGAGTGAGGGAGCTAACTATGGCTACACCTTC.

The V and J genes are TRBV19 and TRBJ1-2; no firm D call. CDR3 length: 14 residues. Germline values: CDR1 LNHDA, CDR2 SQIVND (reference sequence). Trimming stripped 1 base from V and 4 bases from J, with 10 bases between. In DNA, the CDR3 is TGTGCCAGTAGTATAGCCCTACAGACCTATGGCTACACCTTC. Its translation: CASSIALQTYGYTF.

V gene TRBV27 combines with J gene TRBJ1-5; 9 bases are shared with TRBD1. The germline CDR1 and CDR2 sequences are MNHEY and SMNVEV (reference sequence). V lost 5 bases and J lost 5; bases outside the gene matches: 19. This CDR3 region has 19 residues. The CDR3 loop reads CASSLRGQGFQNRDQPQHF. CDR3 coding DNA: TGTGCCAGCAGTCTAAGGGGACAGGGTTTTCAAAATCGCGATCAGCCCCAGCATTTT.

The V call is TRBV29-1, the J call TRBJ1-1, with D possibly TRBD1 on 5 matching bases. The CDR3 loop spans 11 amino acids. V was pared by 4 bases and J by 5 bases, with 8 bases between. Per germline, CDR1 SQVTM and CDR2 ANQGSEA. CDR3 coding DNA: TGCAGCGTTGTTGAGGGGACTGAAGCTTTCTTT. Its translation: CSVVEGTEAFF. The whole variable domain, remainder taken from reference TRBV29-1 and TRBJ1-1, is SAVISQKPSRDICQRGTSLTIQCQVDSQVTMMFWYRQQPGQSLTLIATANQGSEATYESGFVIDKFPISRPNLTFSTLTVSNMSPEDSSIYLCSVVEGTEAFFGQGTRLTVV.